This T cell receptor (beta chain) was identified in a study of cytomegalovirus exposure and HLA in healthy donors. Notes on the study in general: Per a later analysis, HLA-associated TCR beta chains showed more clonal expansion than other, equally common TCR beta chains. Within the data, a cluster of highly shared sequence variants was likely a sequencing artifact. Specific recognition of CMV antigens was confirmed in vitro for a few chains (all CMV-associated).

The primer mix had 60 Vbeta and 13 Jbeta primers. TCRdb keeps only in-frame clones here, not all; method: immunoSEQ multiplex PCR. This table has about 170,000 clones, approximately 83% appearing once. Comment on this clone: The target antigen is unknown.

This clonotype originated in a boy aged 2 to 10 in good health and CMV-seronegative. Specimen: PBMCs.

For the CDR3, the DNA is TGTGCCAGCAGCCCACTAGCGGGGCGCTACAATGAGCAGTTCTTC. Translating gives CASSPLAGRYNEQFF. The V gene is TRBV5-5, the J gene TRBJ2-1; 10 positions agree with TRBD2. Trimming took 4 bases from V and 3 from J; bases not matched to a gene: 4. The CDR3 length is 15 residues. The germline gives CDR1 SGHKS, CDR2 YYEKEE (reference sequence).